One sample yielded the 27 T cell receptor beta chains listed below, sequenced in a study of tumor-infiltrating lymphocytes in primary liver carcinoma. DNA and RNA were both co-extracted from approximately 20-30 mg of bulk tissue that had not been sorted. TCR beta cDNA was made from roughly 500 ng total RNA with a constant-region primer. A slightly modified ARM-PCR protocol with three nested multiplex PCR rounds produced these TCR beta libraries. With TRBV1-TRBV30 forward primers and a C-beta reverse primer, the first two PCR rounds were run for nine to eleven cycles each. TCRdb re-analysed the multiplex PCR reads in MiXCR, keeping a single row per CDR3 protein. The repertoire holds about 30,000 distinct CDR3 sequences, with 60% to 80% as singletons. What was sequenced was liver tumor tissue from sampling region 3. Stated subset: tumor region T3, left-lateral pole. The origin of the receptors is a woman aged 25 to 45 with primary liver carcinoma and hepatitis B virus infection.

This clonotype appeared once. The CDR3 DNA follows: TGTGCCAACAGCGGACGGTTCCTGGTCCTTAGATCTAACTATGGCTACACCTTC. It translates to CANSGRFLVLRSNYGYTF. The chain links TRBV6-1 to TRBJ1-2; D gene unclear. CDR1 and CDR2 from the germline V gene are MNHNS and SASEGT. The CDR3 is 18 residues long. With 10 bases removed from V and 0 bases from J, the gap between germline ends came to 27 bases.

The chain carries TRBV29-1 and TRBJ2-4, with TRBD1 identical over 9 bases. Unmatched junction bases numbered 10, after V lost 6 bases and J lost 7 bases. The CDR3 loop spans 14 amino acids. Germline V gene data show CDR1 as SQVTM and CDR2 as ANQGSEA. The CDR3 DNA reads TGCAGCGTCCCCCATCCCGACAGGGGGAACATTCAGTACTTC. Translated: CSVPHPDRGNIQYF.

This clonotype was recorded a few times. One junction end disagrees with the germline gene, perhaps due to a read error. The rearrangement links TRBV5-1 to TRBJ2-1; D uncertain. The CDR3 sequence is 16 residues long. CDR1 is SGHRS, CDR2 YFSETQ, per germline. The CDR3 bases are TGCGCCAGCATCCCGTCCCCAGGCTATTCCTACAATGAGCAGCTCTTC. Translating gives CASIPSPGYSYNEQLF.

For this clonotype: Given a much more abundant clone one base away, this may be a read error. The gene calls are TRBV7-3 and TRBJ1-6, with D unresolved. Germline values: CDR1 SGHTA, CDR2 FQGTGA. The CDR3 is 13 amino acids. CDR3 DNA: TGTGCCAGCAGCTTGGGCGGGCATTCAGCCCTCCACTTT. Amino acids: CASSLGGHSALHF. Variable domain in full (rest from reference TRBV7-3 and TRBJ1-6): GAGVSQTPSNKVTEKGKYVELRCDPISGHTALYWYRQSLGQGPEFLIYFQGTGAADDSGLPNDRFFAVRPEGSVSTLKIQRTERGDSAVYLCASSLGGHSALHFGNGTRLTVT.

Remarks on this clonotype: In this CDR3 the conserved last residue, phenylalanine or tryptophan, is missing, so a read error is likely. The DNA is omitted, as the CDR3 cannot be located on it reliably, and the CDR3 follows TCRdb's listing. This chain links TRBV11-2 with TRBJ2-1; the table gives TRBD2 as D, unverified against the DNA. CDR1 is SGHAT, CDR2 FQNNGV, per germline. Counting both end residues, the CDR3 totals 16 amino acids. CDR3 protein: CASSLVGGTAVDEQLV.

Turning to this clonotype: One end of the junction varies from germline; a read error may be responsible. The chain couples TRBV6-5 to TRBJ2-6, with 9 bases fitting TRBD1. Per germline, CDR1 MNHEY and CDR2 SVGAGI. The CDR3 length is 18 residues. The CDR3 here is CTSKTYRGRVSGANVLTF. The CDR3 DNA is TGTACCAGTAAGACATACAGGGGGCGCGTCTCAGGGGCCAACGTCCTGACTTTC.

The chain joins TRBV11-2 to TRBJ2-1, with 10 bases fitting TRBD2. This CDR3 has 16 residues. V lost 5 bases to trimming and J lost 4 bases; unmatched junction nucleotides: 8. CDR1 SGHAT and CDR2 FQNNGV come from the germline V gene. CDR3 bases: TGTGCCAGCAGCCCCTGGCTAGCGGGAGATTACAATGAGCAGTTCTTC. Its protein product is CASSPWLAGDYNEQFF.

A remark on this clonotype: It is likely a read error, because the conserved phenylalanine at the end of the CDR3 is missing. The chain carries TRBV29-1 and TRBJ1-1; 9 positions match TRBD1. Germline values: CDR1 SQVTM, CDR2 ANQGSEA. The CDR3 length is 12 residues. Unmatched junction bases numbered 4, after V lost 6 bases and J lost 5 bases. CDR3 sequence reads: CSVETGGTEAFS. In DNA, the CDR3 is TGCAGCGTCGAGACAGGGGGTACTGAAGCTTTCAGT.

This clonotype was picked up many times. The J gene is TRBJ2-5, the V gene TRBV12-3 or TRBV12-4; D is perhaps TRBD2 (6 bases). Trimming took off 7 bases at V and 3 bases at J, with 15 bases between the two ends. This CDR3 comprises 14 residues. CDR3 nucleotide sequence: TGTGCCAGCACCTACCCCGGGAGCGAAGAGACCCAGTACTTC. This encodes CASTYPGSEETQYF.

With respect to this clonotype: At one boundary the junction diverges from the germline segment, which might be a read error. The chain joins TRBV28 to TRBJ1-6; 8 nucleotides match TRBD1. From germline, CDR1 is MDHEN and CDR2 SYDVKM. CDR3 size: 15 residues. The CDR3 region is CASCSPGQGNRPLHF. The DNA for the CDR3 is TGCGCCAGCTGTTCCCCAGGACAGGGAAACCGACCCCTCCACTTT.

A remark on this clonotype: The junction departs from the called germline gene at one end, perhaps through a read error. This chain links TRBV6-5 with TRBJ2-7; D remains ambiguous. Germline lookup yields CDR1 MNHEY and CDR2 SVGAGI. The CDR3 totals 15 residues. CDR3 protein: CASSDKDNSSCEQYF. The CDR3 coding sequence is TGTGCCAGCAGTGACAAGGATAACAGCTCCTGCGAGCAGTACTTC.

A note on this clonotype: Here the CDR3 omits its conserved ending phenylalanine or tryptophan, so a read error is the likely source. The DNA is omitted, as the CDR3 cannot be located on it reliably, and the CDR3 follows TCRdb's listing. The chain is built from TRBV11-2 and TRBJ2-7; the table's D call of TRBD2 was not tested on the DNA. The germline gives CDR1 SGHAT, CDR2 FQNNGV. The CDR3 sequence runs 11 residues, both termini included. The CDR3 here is CVSSSVNSLEY.

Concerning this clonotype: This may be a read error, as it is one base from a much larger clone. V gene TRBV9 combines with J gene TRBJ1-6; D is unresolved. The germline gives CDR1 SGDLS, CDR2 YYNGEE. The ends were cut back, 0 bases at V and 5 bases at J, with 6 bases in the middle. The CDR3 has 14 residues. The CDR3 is CASSVVMDNSPLHF. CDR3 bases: TGTGCCAGCAGCGTAGTGATGGATAATTCACCCCTCCACTTT.

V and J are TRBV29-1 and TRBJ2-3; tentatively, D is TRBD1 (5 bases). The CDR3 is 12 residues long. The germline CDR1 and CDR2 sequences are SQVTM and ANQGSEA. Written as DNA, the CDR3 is TGCAATACAGGACGAATCGCAGATACGCAGTATTTT. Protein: CNTGRIADTQYF.

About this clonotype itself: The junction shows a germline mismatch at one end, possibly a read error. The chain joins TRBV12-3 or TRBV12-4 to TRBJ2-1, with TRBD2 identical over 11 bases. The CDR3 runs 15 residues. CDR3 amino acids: CASGLSGTSGLEKFF. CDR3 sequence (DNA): TGTGCCAGCGGCCTGTCCGGGACTAGCGGACTTGAGAAGTTTTTC.

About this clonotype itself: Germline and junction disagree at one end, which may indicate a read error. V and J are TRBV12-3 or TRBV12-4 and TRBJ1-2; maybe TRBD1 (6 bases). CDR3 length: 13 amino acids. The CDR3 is CGSNRVGAYGYTF. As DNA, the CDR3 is TGTGGCAGCAATCGCGTGGGGGCCTATGGCTACACCTTC.

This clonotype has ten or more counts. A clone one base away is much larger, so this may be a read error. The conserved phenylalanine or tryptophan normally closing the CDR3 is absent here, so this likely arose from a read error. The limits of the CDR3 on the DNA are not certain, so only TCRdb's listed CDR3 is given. CDR3 residues: CASSSASSLKY. The chain has TRBV11-2 and TRBJ2-7; TRBD2, the D gene given by the table, was not confirmed from the DNA. In germline, CDR1 is SGHAT, CDR2 FQNNGV. The CDR3 is 11 residues long, counting both termini.

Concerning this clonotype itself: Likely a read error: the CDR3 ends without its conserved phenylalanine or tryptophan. The CDR3 sequence: CASSPDRVEQETQYL. The CDR3 DNA is TGCGCCAGCAGCCCGGACAGGGTGGAACAAGAGACCCAGTACTTG. V is TRBV5-1 and J is TRBJ2-5; the match to TRBD1 covers 8 bases. This CDR3 is 15 amino acids long. Germline CDR1 reads SGHRS; CDR2 reads YFSETQ. V gave up 4 bases and J gave up 2 bases; unmatched junction bases: 7.

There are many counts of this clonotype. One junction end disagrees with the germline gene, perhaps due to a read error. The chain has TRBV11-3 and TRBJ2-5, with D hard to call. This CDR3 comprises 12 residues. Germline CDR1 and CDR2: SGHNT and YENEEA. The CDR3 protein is CTSSPNGETQYF. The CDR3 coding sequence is TGTACCAGCAGCCCGAACGGGGAGACCCAGTACTTC.

This CDR3 is CASSERFLALKSTYGYTF. CDR3 nucleotides: TGTGCCAGCAGTGAACGGTTCCTGGCCCTTAAATCTACCTATGGCTACACCTTC. The chain links TRBV6-1 to TRBJ1-2, with no clear D. Germline V lookup: CDR1 MNHNS, CDR2 SASEGT. V lost 2 bases to trimming and J lost 4 bases, with 23 bases between them. The CDR3 is 18 amino acids.

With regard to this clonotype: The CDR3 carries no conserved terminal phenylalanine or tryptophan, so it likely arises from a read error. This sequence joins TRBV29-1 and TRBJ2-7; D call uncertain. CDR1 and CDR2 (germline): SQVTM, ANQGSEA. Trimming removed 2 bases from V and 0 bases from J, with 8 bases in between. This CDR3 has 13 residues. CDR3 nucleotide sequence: TGCAGCGTTGAATGCAATAGCTCCTACGAGCAGTACTTG. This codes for CSVECNSSYEQYL.

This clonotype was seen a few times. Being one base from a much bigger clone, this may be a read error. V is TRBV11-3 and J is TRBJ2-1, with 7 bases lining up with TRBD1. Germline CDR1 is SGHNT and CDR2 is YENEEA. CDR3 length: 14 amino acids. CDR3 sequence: CASSLTGAYNERFF. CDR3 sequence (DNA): TGTGCCAGCAGCTTAACAGGGGCCTACAATGAGCGGTTCTTC.

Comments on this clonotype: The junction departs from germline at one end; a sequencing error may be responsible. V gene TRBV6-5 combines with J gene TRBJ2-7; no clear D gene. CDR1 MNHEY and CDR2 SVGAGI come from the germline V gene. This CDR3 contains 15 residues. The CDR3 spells CASSYKDSSTYEQYF. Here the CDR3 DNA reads TGTGCTAGCAGTTACAAGGATAGCAGCACCTACGAGCAGTACTTC.

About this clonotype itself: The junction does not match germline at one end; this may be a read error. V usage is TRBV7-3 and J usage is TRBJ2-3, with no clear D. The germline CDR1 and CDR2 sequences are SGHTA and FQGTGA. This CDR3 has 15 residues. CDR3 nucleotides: TGCGCCAGCAGCCCCTATAAAGGCAGCACAAATACGCAGTATTTT. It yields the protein CASSPYKGSTNTQYF.

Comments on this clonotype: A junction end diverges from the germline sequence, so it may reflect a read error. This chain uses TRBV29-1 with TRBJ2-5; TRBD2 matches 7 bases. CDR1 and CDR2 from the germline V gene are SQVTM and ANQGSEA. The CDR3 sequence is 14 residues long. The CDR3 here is CSVAGLDGWETHYF. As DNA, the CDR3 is TGCAGCGTTGCTGGACTAGATGGTTGGGAGACCCACTACTTC.

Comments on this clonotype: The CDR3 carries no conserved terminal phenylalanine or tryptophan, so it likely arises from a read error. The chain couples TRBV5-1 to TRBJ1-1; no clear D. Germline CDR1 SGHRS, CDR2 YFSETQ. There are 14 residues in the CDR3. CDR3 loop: CTSSLTGGDTEAFL. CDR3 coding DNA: TGCACCAGCAGCTTGACCGGCGGGGACACTGAAGCTTTCTTA.

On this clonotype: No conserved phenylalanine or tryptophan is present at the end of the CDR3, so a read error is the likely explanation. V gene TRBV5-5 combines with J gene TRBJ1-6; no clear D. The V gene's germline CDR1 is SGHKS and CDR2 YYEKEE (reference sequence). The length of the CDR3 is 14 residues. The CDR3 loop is CASSLDVSNPPLHI. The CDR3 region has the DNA TGTGCGAGCAGCTTGGACGTCAGTAATCCACCCCTCCACATT.